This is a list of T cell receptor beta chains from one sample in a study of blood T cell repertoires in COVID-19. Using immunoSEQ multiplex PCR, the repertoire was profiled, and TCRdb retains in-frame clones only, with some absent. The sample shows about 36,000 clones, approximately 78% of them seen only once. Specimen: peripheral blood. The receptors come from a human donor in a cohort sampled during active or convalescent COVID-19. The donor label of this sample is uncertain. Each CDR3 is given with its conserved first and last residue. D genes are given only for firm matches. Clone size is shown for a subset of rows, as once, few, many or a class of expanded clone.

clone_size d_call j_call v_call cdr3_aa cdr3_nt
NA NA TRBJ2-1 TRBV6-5 CASSSYSNEQFF TGTGCCAGCTCCTCGTACAGCAATGAGCAGTTCTTC
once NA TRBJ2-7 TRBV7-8 CASSSPDSYEQYF TGTGCCAGCAGCTCGCCTGACAGCTACGAGCAGTACTTC
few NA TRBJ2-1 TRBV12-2 CASRQKVSGQFF TGTGCAAGTCGCCAAAAAGTCTCCGGGCAGTTCTTC
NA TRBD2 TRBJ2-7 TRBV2 CASWGLAGNYEQYF TGTGCCAGCTGGGGACTAGCGGGAAACTACGAGCAGTACTTC
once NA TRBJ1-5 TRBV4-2 CASSQDRQGSGPQHF TGTGCCAGCAGCCAAGATAGGCAGGGAAGTGGGCCCCAGCATTTT
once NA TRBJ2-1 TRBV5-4 CASSLSTSRDEQFF TGTGCCAGCAGCTTGTCGACTAGTAGGGATGAGCAGTTCTTC
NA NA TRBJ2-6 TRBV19 CASSTPYFPSGANVLTF TGTGCCAGTAGTACCCCGTACTTCCCCTCTGGGGCCAACGTCCTGACTTTC
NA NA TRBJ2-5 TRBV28 CASSFMRGPQETQYF TGTGCCAGCAGTTTTATGCGGGGGCCCCAAGAGACCCAGTACTTC
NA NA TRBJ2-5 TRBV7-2 CASSSGRGETQYF TGTGCCAGCAGCTCCGGCAGGGGAGAGACCCAGTACTTC
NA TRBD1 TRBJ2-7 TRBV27 CASSLGTGVHEQYF TGTGCCAGCAGTTTAGGGACAGGGGTCCACGAGCAGTACTTC
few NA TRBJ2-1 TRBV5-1 CASTPGSSEDEQFF TGCGCCAGCACCCCGGGGTCTTCGGAGGATGAGCAGTTCTTC
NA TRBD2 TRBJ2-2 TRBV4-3 CASSQEPGGTGELFF TGCGCCAGCAGCCAAGAACCCGGGGGGACCGGGGAGCTGTTTTTT
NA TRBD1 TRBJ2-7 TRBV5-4 CASSGGTGEYEQYF TGTGCCAGCAGCGGAGGGACAGGGGAATACGAGCAGTACTTC
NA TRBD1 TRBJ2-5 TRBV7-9 CASSRPGQGRETQYF TGTGCCAGCAGCAGACCGGGACAGGGAAGGGAGACCCAGTACTTC
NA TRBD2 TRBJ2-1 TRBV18 CASSPRGLAGGREQFF TGTGCCAGCTCACCCAGGGGACTAGCGGGAGGGCGTGAGCAGTTCTTC
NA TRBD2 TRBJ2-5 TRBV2 CASSDLAGGQETQYF TGTGCCAGCAGTGATCTAGCGGGAGGGCAAGAGACCCAGTACTTC
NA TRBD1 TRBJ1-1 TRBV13 CASSPTGLTEAFF TGTGCCAGCAGCCCGACAGGGTTGACTGAAGCTTTCTTT
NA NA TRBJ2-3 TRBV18 CASSPSGSESTDTQYF TGTGCCAGCTCACCAAGTGGGAGTGAGAGCACAGATACGCAGTATTTT
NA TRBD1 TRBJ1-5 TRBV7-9 CASSWTGDNQPQHF TGTGCCAGCAGCTGGACAGGGGACAATCAGCCCCAGCATTTT
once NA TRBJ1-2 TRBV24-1 CATSPARGNYGYTF TGTGCCACCAGTCCGGCGAGAGGTAACTATGGCTACACCTTC
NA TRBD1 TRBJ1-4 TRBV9 CASSVGQDEKLFF TGTGCCAGCAGCGTTGGACAGGACGAAAAACTGTTTTTT
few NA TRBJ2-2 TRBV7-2 CASSPPRDFTGELFF TGTGCCAGCAGCCCGCCAAGGGACTTCACCGGGGAGCTGTTTTTT
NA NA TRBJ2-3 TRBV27 CASSLRSGISTDTQYF TGTGCCAGCAGTTTACGGTCCGGGATTAGCACAGATACGCAGTATTTT
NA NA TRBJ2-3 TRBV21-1 CASKDDRDRGYPDTQYF TGTGCCAGCAAGGACGACCGGGACAGGGGTTACCCAGATACGCAGTATTTT
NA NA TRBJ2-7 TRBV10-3 CAISDGQGSEQYF TGTGCCATCAGTGATGGGCAGGGGAGCGAGCAGTACTTC